This TCR beta chain came from a study of T cell responses to AZD1222 COVID-19 vaccine (dated by TCRdb to the early 2020s). Some background on the complete study: TCR sequencing was performed for more than 230 trial participants, of whom about 200 were given two doses of AZD1222 and about 25 were given two doses of MenACWY control vaccine. Trial participants were enrolled by age into 18-55, 56-69 and 70-plus year subgroups, with approximately 160, 26 and 62 TCR-sequenced participants respectively. What the authors observed across the whole study: Conclusions about previously exposed vaccinees are limited because only a handful of AZD1222 recipients were SARS-CoV-2 seropositive at baseline. A significant rise in spike-specific TCR breadth and depth was observed after two AZD1222 doses relative to day 0 and relative to MenACWY recipients. The vaccine-associated CD4 TCRs covered the entire spike protein, and the dominant responses fell in regions 160-218 and 743-854. Because no day 14 peak-response samples were available, the repertoires could be characterized only after the peak T cell response. Reportedly, almost half of the unique spike-specific TCRs recognized epitopes lying outside the regions that are mutated in the B.1.351 and B.1.1.7 variants. Participants were mostly white British and included more females than males, and it was suggested by the authors that clonal diversity may have been underestimated. The 56-69-year group was small, and its depth increase did not reach significance, likely because of low power.

A note on this clone: The antigen this receptor binds is unknown. Base qualities were left out, and no much larger clone turns up one base away.

Taken with the paper, the label for time point translates to: baseline before first vaccination. The treatment or condition tag for this specimen amounts to: meningococcal conjugate vaccine given as trial control. The vaccinee samples were drawn from two UK trials, COV001 and COV002, one of which was a single-blind randomized controlled phase 2/3 trial testing AZD1222 (ChAdOx1 nCoV-19) in healthy adults. For TCRbeta chain sequencing, PBMC samples were collected from trial participants at day 0 and at day 28 after the second dose. The CDR3 regions of human TCRbeta chains were analyzed by immunosequencing. On the authors' methods: TCRs in the repertoires were compared against a reference library of SARS-CoV-2-specific TCRs that had been generated with the MIRA antigen-specificity platform. Breadth meant the fraction of unique TCRs that were SARS-CoV-2-associated, whereas depth meant the fraction of total T cells that were SARS-CoV-2-associated. Using the MIRA data, every spike-specific TCR was mapped to the spike region that the TCR reacted to and assigned to either a CD4 or a CD8 class. Log10-transformed breadth and depth values were compared by one-way ANOVA with Sidak's multiple comparisons tests. Here the immuneACCESS table is served through TCRdb, limited to in-frame sequences with V and J called. Missing clones are a known gap in these copies; in checked studies unresolved V genes cover under half, and the rest lacks a known reason. V and J calls and clone size are those listed in that table; D and trimming were worked out from the DNA. Recorded for this sample are 150,000 to 180,000 clones; less than 90% of them occurred a single time. 4.5% to 6% of the sample is held by the ten biggest clonotypes.

Inclusive of the bounding cysteine and phenylalanine, the CDR3 is 15 residues long. The kept DNA is CDR3 alone, 45 bases in frame from the first base. Via the germline V gene, CDR1 is SGHTA and CDR2 FQGNSA. Germline trimming amounts to 1 base on V and 7 bases on J, with 10 as the count of junction bases outside the gene matches. The specimen was peripheral blood, collected on day 0 of MenACWY control vaccination. The chain was built from TRBV7-2 and TRBJ2-7, and 7 junction bases match TRBD1. The receptor comes from an adult in good health. The nucleotide sequence reads as follows: TGTGCCAGCAGCTTAGGGACAGGTGCGCTGGTTGAGCAGTACTTC. Translated, it reads CASSLGTGALVEQYF.